This TCR beta chain was profiled in a study of PD-1 blockade in classical Hodgkin lymphoma. Here immunoSEQ multiplex PCR was the method, and the copy in TCRdb shows in-frame clones only, minus some. In the table there are some 90,000 clones, about three quarters of which are singletons. The V and J ends lost 4 bases and 6 bases, in that order; junction bases with no gene match: 4. This CDR3 is 13 amino acids long. Per the germline V gene, CDR1 is SGHTA and CDR2 is FQGNSA. Time point described: cycle 4 day 1 (C4D1), after five to seven weeks of nivolumab. Brentuximab vedotin exposure varied among the patients, all of whom had relapsed after autologous stem cell transplantation. As to this clone: What it binds is unknown.

The study, taken as a whole, reports: Causes of the repertoire differences remain undefined, possibly disease activity or prior therapy. Complete responders had baseline diversity similar to newly diagnosed patients. Compared with baseline, CD4+ but not CD8+ TCR diversity had risen significantly by C4D1. It was reported that newly diagnosed patients had less baseline TCR diversity than healthy donors.

The sequence was obtained from a human donor with classical Hodgkin lymphoma. The V call is TRBV7-2, the J call TRBJ1-1; 8 positions match TRBD1. Sequencing was performed on peripheral blood mononuclear cells (PBMCs), taken before the fourth cycle of nivolumab. The CDR3 loop reads CASSSDRAAEAFF. The CDR3 DNA is TGTGCCAGCAGCTCGGACAGGGCCGCTGAAGCTTTCTTT.